Sequencing of this TCR beta chain was carried out in a study of blood T cell repertoires in COVID-19. Across the study: The origin of the acute and convalescent COVID-19 samples was the United States, Italy and Spain. T cells, B-cell-depleted T cells, or PBMCs supplied cDNA or gDNA.

Original processing methods: Amplifying reference gene primers gave estimates of nucleated cell counts. Sequenced by immunoSEQ multiplex PCR; TCRdb stores in-frame clones only, minus some. The V and J calls and clone size come from that table; D and trimming were worked out from the DNA. The data hold 50,000 to 60,000 clones, with 88% observed a single time. This clonotype was obtained from a man aged 60 to 69 with active COVID-19. Sequences were obtained from peripheral blood.

The CDR3 region is CASSLVRTRDEQFF. The CDR3 DNA sequence: TGTGCCAGCAGCTTAGTCCGGACTAGGGATGAGCAGTTCTTC. V and J are TRBV13 and TRBJ2-1; 7 nucleotides line up with TRBD2. The germline CDR1 and CDR2 sequences are PRHDT and FYEKMQ (reference sequence). J lost 8 bases, V lost 1 base, and 5 bases had no gene match. The CDR3 length is 14 residues.